The T cell receptor beta chain described here comes from a study of cytomegalovirus exposure and HLA in healthy donors. Vbeta (60) and Jbeta (13) primers were used in the PCR. Data came from immunoSEQ multiplex PCR; TCRdb stores just in-frame clones and leaves some out. This table has some 120,000 clones, about 74% appearing once. The J segment lost 5 bases and the V segment lost 5 bases, leaving 4 bases of the junction unmatched. The CDR3 extends over 13 amino acids. Germline V gene data show CDR1 as SNHLY and CDR2 as FYNNEI. Whole-study findings and limits: A later look showed TCR association rates differing by HLA locus, highest for DRB1 and lowest for HLA-C. Reports state that TCR beta sequences accurately predicted most subjects' HLA-A and HLA-B alleles.

Healthy bone marrow donors formed the donor group. As for this clone: As yet, its antigen is unknown.

The specimen was PBMCs. The sequence came from a woman aged 50 to 60 in good health and CMV-seropositive. The chain uses TRBV2 and TRBJ2-5, with TRBD2 matching 8 bases. CDR3 sequence reads: CASSSGGGETQYF. CDR3 sequence (DNA): TGTGCCAGCAGTAGCGGGGGTGGGGAGACCCAGTACTTC.